These 5 T cell receptor beta chains share one sample of origin, sequenced in a study of cytomegalovirus exposure and HLA in healthy donors. The PCR used 60 Vbeta and 13 Jbeta primers. TCRdb's table, derived via immunoSEQ multiplex PCR, lists solely in-frame clones and lacks some. The sample carries about 140,000 clones, roughly 74% recorded once. Sequencing was carried out using PBMCs. The receptor source for this set is a man aged 18 to 30 in good health and CMV-seropositive.

The CDR3 DNA follows: TGCAGCGTAAAGGACAGGGAGGGGTTGTTTTTT. It translates to CSVKDREGLFF. V usage is TRBV29-1 and J usage is TRBJ2-2, with D maybe TRBD1 (8 bases). The CDR3 is 11 amino acids. The V end was cut by 6 bases, the J end by 15 bases, with 17 bases between. Germline CDR1 SQVTM, CDR2 ANQGSEA.

The chain is built from TRBV7-2 and TRBJ1-4, with 8 bases lining up with TRBD1. Germline-derived CDR1 and CDR2 are SGHTA and FQGNSA. V trimming: 5 bases; J trimming: 7 bases; junction bases outside the gene matches: 9. The CDR3 loop spans 15 amino acids. CDR3 sequence (DNA): TGTGCCAGCAGCAATCAGGACAGGGTGGGTGAAAAACTGTTTTTT. This gives the protein CASSNQDRVGEKLFF.

A few counts support this clone. An end of the junction does not agree with germline; a read error may underlie this. The chain couples TRBV2 to TRBJ2-5; D gene uncertain. The CDR3 has 11 residues. Germline lookup yields CDR1 SNHLY and CDR2 FYNNEI. The CDR3 DNA sequence: TGTGCCAGCAGCGAAGACTCGCCACAGTACTTC. Translating it yields CASSEDSPQYF.

With respect to this clone: At one end, the junction sequence differs from germline, possibly due to a read error. This chain joins TRBV7-7 and TRBJ2-2; D uncertain. Germline-derived CDR1 and CDR2 are SSHAT and FNYEAQ (reference sequence). The CDR3 has 12 residues. In nucleotides, the CDR3 is TGTGCTAGCAGCTTTATCTCCGGGGAGCTGTTTTTT. It is translated as CASSFISGELFF.

V usage is TRBV30 and J usage is TRBJ2-1, with a weak D call TRBD2 (5 bases). Germline CDR1 reads GTSNPN; CDR2 reads SVGIG (reference sequence). This CDR3 is built from 13 residues. V lost 2 bases, J lost 6 bases, and 11 bases lay in between. The CDR3 region is CAWSRGFLNEQFF. The CDR3, as DNA: TGTGCCTGGAGTCGAGGGTTCCTCAATGAGCAGTTCTTC.